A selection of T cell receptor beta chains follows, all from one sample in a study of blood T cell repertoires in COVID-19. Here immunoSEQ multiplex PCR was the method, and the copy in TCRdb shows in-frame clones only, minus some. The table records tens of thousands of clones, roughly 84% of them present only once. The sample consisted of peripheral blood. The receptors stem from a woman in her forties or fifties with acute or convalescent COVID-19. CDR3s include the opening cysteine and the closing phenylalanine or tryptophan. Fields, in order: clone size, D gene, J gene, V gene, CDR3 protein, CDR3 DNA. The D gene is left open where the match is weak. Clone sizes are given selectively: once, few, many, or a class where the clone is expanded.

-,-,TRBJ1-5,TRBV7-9,CASSLGLSGNQPQHF,TGTGCCAGCAGCTTGGGACTAAGCGGCAATCAGCCCCAGCATTTT
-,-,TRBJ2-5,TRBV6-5,CASSYSGVGRETQYF,TGTGCCAGCAGTTACTCAGGGGTGGGCAGGGAGACCCAGTACTTC
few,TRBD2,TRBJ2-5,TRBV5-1,CASSPSVAGDQETQYF,TGCGCCAGCAGCCCTTCGGTAGCGGGAGATCAAGAGACCCAGTACTTC
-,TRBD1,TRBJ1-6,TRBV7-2,CASSLGGQNSPLHF,TGTGCCAGCAGCTTAGGGGGACAGAATTCACCCCTCCACTTT
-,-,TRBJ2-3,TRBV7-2,CASSLRPDYFADTQYF,TGTGCCAGCAGCTTAAGACCGGACTATTTCGCAGATACGCAGTATTTT
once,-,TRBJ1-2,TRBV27,CASSFLREGGYTF,TGTGCCAGCAGTTTCTTAAGGGAGGGAGGCTACACCTTC
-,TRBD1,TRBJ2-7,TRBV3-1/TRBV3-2,CASSRSDRGNEQYF,TGTGCCAGCAGCCGATCCGACAGGGGCAACGAGCAGTACTTC
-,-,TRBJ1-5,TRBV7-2,CASSLNTGQGPQHF,TGTGCCAGCAGCTTAAACACGGGACAAGGGCCCCAGCATTTT
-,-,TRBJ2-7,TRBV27,CASTTTPGHTSYEQYF,TGTGCCAGCACTACAACTCCGGGACACACCTCCTACGAGCAGTACTTC
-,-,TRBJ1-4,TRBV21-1,CASSPRDRATNEKLFF,TGTGCCAGCAGTCCTCGGGACAGGGCTACCAATGAAAAACTGTTTTTT
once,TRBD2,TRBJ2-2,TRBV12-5,CASGQPLAGGIAGELFF,TGTGCTAGTGGCCAACCACTAGCGGGGGGGATCGCCGGGGAGCTGTTTTTT
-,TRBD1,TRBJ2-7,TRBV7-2,CASSLFKGASYEQYF,TGTGCCAGCAGCTTATTCAAGGGGGCCTCCTACGAGCAGTACTTC
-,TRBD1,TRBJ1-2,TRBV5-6,CASSGWDRFYGYTF,TGTGCCAGCAGCGGGTGGGACAGGTTCTATGGCTACACCTTC
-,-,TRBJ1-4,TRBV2,CASSYDRTSNEKLFF,TGTGCCAGCAGCTATGACAGGACCTCTAATGAAAAACTGTTTTTT
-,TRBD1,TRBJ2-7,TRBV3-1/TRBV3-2,CASSPRSDRDPYEQYF,TGTGCCAGCAGCCCCCGGTCGGACAGGGACCCCTACGAGCAGTACTTC
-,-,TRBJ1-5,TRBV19,CASSNQGYSNQPQHF,TGTGCCAGTAGTAACCAGGGTTATAGCAATCAGCCCCAGCATTTT
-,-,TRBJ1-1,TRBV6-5,CASTSPGTEAFF,TGTGCCAGCACCTCGCCGGGGACTGAAGCTTTCTTT
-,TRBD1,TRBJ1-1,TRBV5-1,CASSVQGAPHTEAFF,TGCGCCAGCAGCGTCCAGGGGGCGCCTCACACTGAAGCTTTCTTT
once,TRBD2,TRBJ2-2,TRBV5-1,CASSLGQGGTGELFF,TGCGCCAGCAGCTTGGGCCAGGGAGGGACCGGGGAGCTGTTTTTT
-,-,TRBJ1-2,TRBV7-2,CASSPRDSYYGYTF,TGTGCCAGCAGTCCACGCGACTCTTATTATGGCTACACCTTC
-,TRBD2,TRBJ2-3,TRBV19,CASSRTSGRADTQYF,TGTGCCAGTAGTCGGACTAGCGGGCGCGCAGATACGCAGTATTTT
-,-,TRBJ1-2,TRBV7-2,CASSSAGAGYGYTF,TGTGCCAGCAGCTCGGCGGGGGCGGGGTATGGCTACACCTTC
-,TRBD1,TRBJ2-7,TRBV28,CASRGQGAGEQYF,TGTGCCAGCAGAGGACAGGGGGCGGGGGAGCAGTACTTC
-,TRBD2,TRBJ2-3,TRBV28,CASSLGTSGTITTDTQYF,TGTGCCAGCAGTCTGGGGACTAGCGGGACCATCACGACAGATACGCAGTATTTT
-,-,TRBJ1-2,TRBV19,CASTDSGSLRNYGYTF,TGTGCCAGTACCGATTCAGGGTCTCTTAGAAACTATGGCTACACCTTC
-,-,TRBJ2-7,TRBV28,CASSRRFREQYF,TGTGCCAGCAGCCGCAGGTTCCGCGAGCAGTACTTC
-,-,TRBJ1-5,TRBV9,CASSAHVSDQPQHF,TGTGCCAGCAGCGCCCACGTCTCGGATCAGCCCCAGCATTTT
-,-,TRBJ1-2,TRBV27,CASSFRGAGYTF,TGTGCCAGCAGTTTCCGGGGGGCCGGCTACACCTTC
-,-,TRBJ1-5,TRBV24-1,CPRDTDSNQPQHF,TGTCCCCGGGACACAGATAGCAATCAGCCCCAGCATTTT
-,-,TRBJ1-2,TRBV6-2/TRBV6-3,CASSYLDKSNYGYTF,TGTGCCAGCAGTTACCTCGACAAAAGTAACTATGGCTACACCTTC